These 10 T cell receptor beta chains originate from one sample sequenced in a study of blood T cell repertoires in COVID-19. Produced via immunoSEQ multiplex PCR; TCRdb's table is partial and in-frame only. The profile shows just over 150,000 clones, about four fifths of them singletons. The sequencing input was peripheral blood. Receptors were obtained from a man in his sixties with acute or convalescent COVID-19.

This chain connects TRBV6-2 or TRBV6-3 to TRBJ2-7; possibly TRBD1 for D (5 bases). Germline V gives CDR1 MNHEY, CDR2 SVGEGT. This CDR3 has 14 residues. Between the trimmed V and J ends, which lost 4 bases and 1 base, there was a span of 11 bases. CDR3 sequence (DNA): TGTGCCAGCAGTTTAAGAGACAGTTCCTACGAGCAGTACTTC. This encodes CASSLRDSSYEQYF.

This clone was recorded once. The chain links TRBV27 to TRBJ2-7, with 7 bases matching TRBD1. The V and J ends lost 5 bases and 3 bases, in that order; junction bases with no gene match: 10. Per the germline V gene, CDR1 is MNHEY and CDR2 is SMNVEV (reference sequence). CDR3 length: 15 residues. In DNA form, the CDR3 reads TGTGCCAGCAGTCCCCGACAGGGAGCCCACTACGAGCAGTACTTC. It encodes CASSPRQGAHYEQYF.

V and J are TRBV4-2 and TRBJ2-2, with 13 bases lining up with TRBD2. CDR3 length: 17 amino acids. Trimming removed 0 bases from V and 5 bases from J; junction bases left unmatched: 3. Germline lookup yields CDR1 LGHNA and CDR2 YNFKEQ. This CDR3 is CASSQDGTSGVTGELFF. CDR3 in DNA: TGTGCCAGCAGCCAAGATGGGACTAGCGGGGTGACCGGGGAGCTGTTTTTT.

This clone was counted once. The chain uses TRBV19 and TRBJ2-3; tentatively, D is TRBD1 (7 bases). Germline V CDR1 and CDR2: LNHDA, SQIVND (reference sequence). The V gene lost 5 bases and the J gene lost 2 bases, with 17 bases spanning the gap. The CDR3 is 16 residues long. The CDR3 coding sequence is TGTGCCAGTAGTCGACAGGGAAGGACTACCACAGATACGCAGTATTTT. It encodes CASSRQGRTTTDTQYF.

The V and J genes are TRBV2 and TRBJ1-4, with a possible D match to TRBD1 (6 bases). This CDR3 has 15 residues. The germline V gene has CDR1 SNHLY and CDR2 FYNNEI. V dropped 6 bases and J dropped 3 bases, with 14 bases sitting between them. CDR3 protein: CASRPGDTPNEKLFF. The CDR3 region has the DNA TGTGCCAGCAGGCCAGGGGACACCCCTAATGAAAAACTGTTTTTT.

This rearrangement joins TRBV5-5 to TRBJ2-7; TRBD1 aligns across 9 bases. Looked up from germline, CDR1 is SGHKS and CDR2 is YYEKEE (reference sequence). This CDR3 region has 18 residues. V lost 0 bases to trimming and J lost 0 bases; unmatched junction nucleotides: 10. The CDR3 region is CASSLEGLGTGPSYEQYF. CDR3 nucleotides: TGTGCCAGCAGCTTGGAGGGTCTGGGGACAGGGCCCTCCTACGAGCAGTACTTC.

The chain has TRBV2 and TRBJ1-4; 10 bases are a match to TRBD1. Germline V gives CDR1 SNHLY, CDR2 FYNNEI. Trimming at V came to 7 bases and at J to 8 bases, leaving 7 bases not matched to a gene. This CDR3 is built from 14 residues. CDR3 sequence: CASTWTGGGEKLFF. CDR3 nucleotides: TGTGCCAGCACCTGGACAGGGGGAGGGGAAAAACTGTTTTTT.

The chain combines TRBV12-3 or TRBV12-4 with TRBJ2-7; D is perhaps TRBD2 (6 bases). The CDR3 is 13 amino acids. V lost 3 bases, J lost 4 bases, and 10 bases lay in between. This CDR3 is CASSFRGSYEQYF. CDR3 DNA: TGTGCCAGCAGTTTTCGGGGGTCATACGAGCAGTACTTC.

V is TRBV6-5 and J is TRBJ2-7; 8 bases agree with TRBD1. Trimming cost V 7 bases and J 6 bases; bases outside gene matches: 8. The CDR3 loop spans 13 amino acids. Germline loops: CDR1 MNHEY, CDR2 SVGAGI. CDR3 loop: CASTKWDRSEQYF. The CDR3 DNA sequence: TGTGCCAGCACCAAGTGGGACAGGTCCGAGCAGTACTTC.

The V and J genes are TRBV7-3 and TRBJ2-1; D uncertain. CDR3 length: 14 residues. V lost 5 bases and J 5 bases, leaving 13 bases between the germline ends. Germline V gene data show CDR1 as SGHTA and CDR2 as FQGTGA. The CDR3 loop reads CASSPSAANNEQFF. The CDR3 DNA follows: TGTGCCAGCAGCCCCTCGGCGGCCAACAATGAGCAGTTCTTC.